This T cell receptor beta chain was sequenced in a study of CD4 T cells in relation to SARS-CoV-2 and coronaviruses. Naive and memory CD4+ T cell DNA was deep-sequenced without culture. TCRdb keeps only in-frame clones here, not all; method: immunoSEQ multiplex PCR. This sample yields tens of thousands of clones, of which roughly 85% are seen a single time; about 1.4% belongs to the top ten. CD4+ T cells from unexposed donors were obtained before the COVID-19 pandemic (2011-2018). This clone has just a few counts. Its antigen is unknown. Points from the study as a whole: Culture-expanded clones reflect memory recall rather than primary priming during culture.

V shed 2 bases and J shed 5 bases, with 12 bases lying between them. Germline V gene data show CDR1 as LGHNA and CDR2 as YNFKEQ. The CDR3 covers 14 residues. The chain recombines TRBV4-2 with TRBJ2-5, with D tentatively TRBD1 or TRBD2 (5 bases each). What was sequenced was memory CD4+ T cells from PBMCs. The TCR was taken from a human donor in good health. CDR3 sequence (DNA): TGTGCCAGCAGCCAATCGTCGGGGCTGGAGACCCAGTACTTC. Translated, it gives CASSQSSGLETQYF.